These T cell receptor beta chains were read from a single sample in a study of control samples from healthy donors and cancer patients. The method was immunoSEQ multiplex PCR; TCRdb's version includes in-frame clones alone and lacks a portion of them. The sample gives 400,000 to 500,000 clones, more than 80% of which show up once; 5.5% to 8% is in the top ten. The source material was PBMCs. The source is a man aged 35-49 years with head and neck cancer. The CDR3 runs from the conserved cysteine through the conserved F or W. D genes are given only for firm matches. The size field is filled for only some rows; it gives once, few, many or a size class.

CDR3 protein: CARCLGRPNSPLHF
CDR3 DNA: TGTGCTAGGTGCCTCGGACGCCCGAATTCACCCCTCCACTTT
CDR3 length: 14
clone size: .
V gene: TRBV12-5
J gene: TRBJ1-6
D gene: .

CDR3 protein: CASSLKGPETQYF
CDR3 DNA: TGCGCCAGCAGCCTGAAGGGACCAGAGACCCAGTACTTC
CDR3 length: 13
clone size: .
V gene: TRBV5-1
J gene: TRBJ2-5
D gene: .

CDR3 protein: CASSDRGGTEAFF
CDR3 DNA: TGTGCCAGCAGTGATCGAGGAGGCACTGAAGCTTTCTTT
CDR3 length: 13
clone size: .
V gene: TRBV2
J gene: TRBJ1-1
D gene: .

CDR3 protein: CSATVGEPQHF
CDR3 DNA: TGCAGTGCTACCGTCGGGGAGCCCCAGCATTTT
CDR3 length: 11
clone size: .
V gene: TRBV20-1
J gene: TRBJ1-5
D gene: .

CDR3 protein: CAWLTGTGEPEQYF
CDR3 DNA: TGTGCCTGGTTGACCGGGACAGGGGAGCCCGAGCAGTACTTC
CDR3 length: 14
clone size: once
V gene: TRBV30
J gene: TRBJ2-7
D gene: TRBD1

CDR3 protein: CASSTTGASNQPQHF
CDR3 DNA: TGTGCCAGTAGTACGACAGGGGCTAGCAATCAGCCCCAGCATTTT
CDR3 length: 15
clone size: .
V gene: TRBV19
J gene: TRBJ1-5
D gene: TRBD1

CDR3 protein: CASSLDRAPDTQYF
CDR3 DNA: TGTGCCAGCAGCTTAGACAGGGCGCCAGATACGCAGTATTTT
CDR3 length: 14
clone size: .
V gene: TRBV7-2
J gene: TRBJ2-3
D gene: .

CDR3 protein: CASSQIRSGGTEAFF
CDR3 DNA: TGTGCCAGCAGCCAGATCCGCTCAGGTGGGACTGAAGCTTTCTTT
CDR3 length: 15
clone size: .
V gene: TRBV3-1/TRBV3-2
J gene: TRBJ1-1
D gene: .

CDR3 protein: CASTSQRHEKLFF
CDR3 DNA: TGTGCCAGTACGAGTCAGCGACATGAAAAACTGTTTTTT
CDR3 length: 13
clone size: once
V gene: TRBV28
J gene: TRBJ1-4
D gene: .

CDR3 protein: CAWRKLDGVSYNEQFF
CDR3 DNA: TGTGCCTGGAGAAAACTGGACGGCGTTTCCTACAATGAGCAGTTCTTC
CDR3 length: 16
clone size: .
V gene: TRBV30
J gene: TRBJ2-1
D gene: .

CDR3 protein: CASSLTAGYTF
CDR3 DNA: TGTGCCAGCAGCTTGACGGCTGGCTACACCTTC
CDR3 length: 11
clone size: .
V gene: TRBV7-2
J gene: TRBJ1-2
D gene: .

CDR3 protein: CAFTGRGVAPNEKLFF
CDR3 DNA: TGTGCCTTTACAGGCAGGGGAGTGGCCCCAAATGAAAAACTGTTTTTT
CDR3 length: 16
clone size: .
V gene: TRBV30
J gene: TRBJ1-4
D gene: .

CDR3 protein: CASSLARAGPRGYTF
CDR3 DNA: TGCGCCAGCAGCTTGGCCCGGGCTGGCCCCCGCGGCTACACCTTC
CDR3 length: 15
clone size: .
V gene: TRBV5-1
J gene: TRBJ1-2
D gene: .

CDR3 protein: CASSVDAGELFF
CDR3 DNA: TGTGCCAGCAGCGTAGACGCCGGGGAGCTGTTTTTT
CDR3 length: 12
clone size: .
V gene: TRBV9
J gene: TRBJ2-2
D gene: .

CDR3 protein: CASSPSGTANQPQHF
CDR3 DNA: TGCGCCAGCAGCCCGTCCGGGACAGCTAATCAGCCCCAGCATTTT
CDR3 length: 15
clone size: .
V gene: TRBV5-1
J gene: TRBJ1-5
D gene: TRBD1

CDR3 protein: CASSVYGQSKGETQYF
CDR3 DNA: TGTGCCAGCAGCGTATACGGACAGTCGAAAGGAGAGACCCAGTACTTC
CDR3 length: 16
clone size: .
V gene: TRBV9
J gene: TRBJ2-5
D gene: .

CDR3 protein: CASLHPRTDTQYF
CDR3 DNA: TGTGCCAGTCTACATCCGCGCACAGATACGCAGTATTTT
CDR3 length: 13
clone size: .
V gene: TRBV28
J gene: TRBJ2-3
D gene: .

CDR3 protein: CASSPLGGANQPQHF
CDR3 DNA: TGTGCCAGCAGCCCCCTCGGGGGCGCGAATCAGCCCCAGCATTTT
CDR3 length: 15
clone size: .
V gene: TRBV7-9
J gene: TRBJ1-5
D gene: .

CDR3 protein: CAISGLRGQGREKLFF
CDR3 DNA: TGTGCCATCAGTGGTTTGAGAGGACAGGGTCGGGAAAAACTGTTTTTT
CDR3 length: 16
clone size: .
V gene: TRBV10-3
J gene: TRBJ1-4
D gene: TRBD1

CDR3 protein: CASSDLVYSYNEQFF
CDR3 DNA: TGCGCCAGCAGTGATCTAGTTTACTCCTACAATGAGCAGTTCTTC
CDR3 length: 15
clone size: .
V gene: TRBV10-2
J gene: TRBJ2-1
D gene: .

CDR3 protein: CASSQDLVREEQYF
CDR3 DNA: TGTGCCAGCAGCCAAGATTTAGTACGAGAGGAGCAGTACTTC
CDR3 length: 14
clone size: .
V gene: TRBV14
J gene: TRBJ2-7
D gene: .

CDR3 protein: CASSLVGILTQPQHF
CDR3 DNA: TGTGCCAGCAGCCTAGTGGGGATTCTGACCCAGCCCCAGCATTTT
CDR3 length: 15
clone size: .
V gene: TRBV7-2
J gene: TRBJ1-5
D gene: .

CDR3 protein: CASSLQGQLNTEAFF
CDR3 DNA: TGTGCCAGCAGCCTCCAGGGGCAGCTGAACACTGAAGCTTTCTTT
CDR3 length: 15
clone size: .
V gene: TRBV7-3
J gene: TRBJ1-1
D gene: .

CDR3 protein: CASSSSRDRNTEAFF
CDR3 DNA: TGTGCCAGCAGTTCGTCCCGGGACAGGAACACTGAAGCTTTCTTT
CDR3 length: 15
clone size: .
V gene: TRBV6-5
J gene: TRBJ1-1
D gene: TRBD1

CDR3 protein: CASSGRVGYQETQYF
CDR3 DNA: TGTGCCAGCAGTGGCAGGGTGGGCTACCAAGAGACCCAGTACTTC
CDR3 length: 15
clone size: .
V gene: TRBV28
J gene: TRBJ2-5
D gene: .

CDR3 protein: CASSLDPGQGYEQYF
CDR3 DNA: TGTGCCAGCAGCTTAGACCCTGGACAGGGCTACGAGCAGTACTTC
CDR3 length: 15
clone size: few
V gene: TRBV7-2
J gene: TRBJ2-7
D gene: TRBD1

CDR3 protein: CASSELRPNNNEQFF
CDR3 DNA: TGTGCCAGCAGTGAATTGCGGCCGAACAACAATGAGCAGTTCTTC
CDR3 length: 15
clone size: .
V gene: TRBV25-1
J gene: TRBJ2-1
D gene: .

CDR3 protein: CASSPPKQTGDEQYF
CDR3 DNA: TGTGCCAGCTCACCACCTAAACAGACGGGCGACGAGCAGTACTTC
CDR3 length: 15
clone size: .
V gene: TRBV18
J gene: TRBJ2-7
D gene: .

CDR3 protein: CASSPTNEQFF
CDR3 DNA: TGTGCCAGCAGCCCTACCAATGAGCAGTTCTTC
CDR3 length: 11
clone size: .
V gene: TRBV3-1/TRBV3-2
J gene: TRBJ2-1
D gene: .

CDR3 protein: CASSPDVFAGANTEAFF
CDR3 DNA: TGCGCCAGCAGCCCGGACGTCTTCGCGGGGGCAAACACTGAAGCTTTCTTT
CDR3 length: 17
clone size: .
V gene: TRBV5-1
J gene: TRBJ1-1
D gene: .

CDR3 protein: CASSFGQREQYF
CDR3 DNA: TGTGCCAGCAGTTTCGGGCAGAGAGAGCAGTACTTC
CDR3 length: 12
clone size: .
V gene: TRBV28
J gene: TRBJ2-7
D gene: .